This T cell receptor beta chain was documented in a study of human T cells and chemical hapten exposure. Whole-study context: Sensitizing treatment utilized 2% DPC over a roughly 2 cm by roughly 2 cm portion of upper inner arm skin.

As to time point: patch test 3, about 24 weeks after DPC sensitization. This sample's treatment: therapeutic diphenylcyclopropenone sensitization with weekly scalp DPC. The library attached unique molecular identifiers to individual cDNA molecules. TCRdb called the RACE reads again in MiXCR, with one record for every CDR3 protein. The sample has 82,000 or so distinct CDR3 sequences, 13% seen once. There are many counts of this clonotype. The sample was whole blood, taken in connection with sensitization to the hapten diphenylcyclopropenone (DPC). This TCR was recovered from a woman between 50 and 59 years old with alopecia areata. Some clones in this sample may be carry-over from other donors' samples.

CDR3: CASSYQGGRTDTQYF. The CDR3 nucleotides are TGTGCCAGCAGCTATCAGGGGGGTAGAACAGATACGCAGTATTTT. The rearrangement joins TRBV7-6 to TRBJ2-3, with D possibly matching TRBD1 (7 bases). This CDR3 is 15 amino acids long. With 4 bases removed from V and 3 bases from J, the gap between germline ends came to 14 bases. Per germline, CDR1 SGHVS and CDR2 FNYEAQ.